This T cell receptor beta chain was observed in a study of blood T cells in healthy people across ages. Per the germline V gene, CDR1 is DFQATT and CDR2 is SNEGSKA (reference sequence). The ends were cut back, 5 bases at V and 0 bases at J, with 13 bases in the middle. This CDR3 is built from 14 residues. Using a J-beta primer mix together with a sample-barcoded 5' primer, a second PCR was run for about 7 to 12 cycles. TCRdb reprocessed the 5' RACE reads with MiXCR, giving one entry per CDR3 protein. In the table there are some 1,500,000 distinct CDR3 sequences, 35% to 45% of which are singletons. The sample was blood. This chain joins TRBV20-1 and TRBJ1-1; D is unresolved. The receptor was derived from a woman aged 18-35 years in good health. The CDR3 nucleotides are TGCAGTGCTCTTGCCGGAGGGATGAACACTGAAGCTTTCTTT. Translation: CSALAGGMNTEAFF.